This entry concerns a single T cell receptor beta chain. Its antigen is not known. The entry originates in a study of T cell responses to AZD1222 COVID-19 vaccine. Study-wide findings and caveats: Nearly half of spike-specific TCRs reportedly target unmutated variant regions. At baseline, just a handful of AZD1222 recipients tested seropositive.

The germline V gene encodes CDR1 SGHTA and CDR2 FQGNSA. Trimming removed 3 bases from V and 0 bases from J, with 12 bases in between. The CDR3 is 15 amino acids. Profiling relied on immunoSEQ multiplex PCR, and the TCRdb table lists in-frame clones only, not all of them. The repertoire holds 140,000 or so clones, roughly 93% seen once, with around 12% in the top ten. Source: peripheral blood, taken after recovery from COVID-19. The sequence was collected from an adult who had recovered from COVID-19. The chain is built from TRBV7-2 and TRBJ2-7; D may be TRBD1 (5 bases). The CDR3 sequence: CASSLRPGLSYEQYF. The CDR3 DNA follows: TGTGCCAGCAGCTTGAGGCCAGGGCTCTCCTACGAGCAGTACTTC.